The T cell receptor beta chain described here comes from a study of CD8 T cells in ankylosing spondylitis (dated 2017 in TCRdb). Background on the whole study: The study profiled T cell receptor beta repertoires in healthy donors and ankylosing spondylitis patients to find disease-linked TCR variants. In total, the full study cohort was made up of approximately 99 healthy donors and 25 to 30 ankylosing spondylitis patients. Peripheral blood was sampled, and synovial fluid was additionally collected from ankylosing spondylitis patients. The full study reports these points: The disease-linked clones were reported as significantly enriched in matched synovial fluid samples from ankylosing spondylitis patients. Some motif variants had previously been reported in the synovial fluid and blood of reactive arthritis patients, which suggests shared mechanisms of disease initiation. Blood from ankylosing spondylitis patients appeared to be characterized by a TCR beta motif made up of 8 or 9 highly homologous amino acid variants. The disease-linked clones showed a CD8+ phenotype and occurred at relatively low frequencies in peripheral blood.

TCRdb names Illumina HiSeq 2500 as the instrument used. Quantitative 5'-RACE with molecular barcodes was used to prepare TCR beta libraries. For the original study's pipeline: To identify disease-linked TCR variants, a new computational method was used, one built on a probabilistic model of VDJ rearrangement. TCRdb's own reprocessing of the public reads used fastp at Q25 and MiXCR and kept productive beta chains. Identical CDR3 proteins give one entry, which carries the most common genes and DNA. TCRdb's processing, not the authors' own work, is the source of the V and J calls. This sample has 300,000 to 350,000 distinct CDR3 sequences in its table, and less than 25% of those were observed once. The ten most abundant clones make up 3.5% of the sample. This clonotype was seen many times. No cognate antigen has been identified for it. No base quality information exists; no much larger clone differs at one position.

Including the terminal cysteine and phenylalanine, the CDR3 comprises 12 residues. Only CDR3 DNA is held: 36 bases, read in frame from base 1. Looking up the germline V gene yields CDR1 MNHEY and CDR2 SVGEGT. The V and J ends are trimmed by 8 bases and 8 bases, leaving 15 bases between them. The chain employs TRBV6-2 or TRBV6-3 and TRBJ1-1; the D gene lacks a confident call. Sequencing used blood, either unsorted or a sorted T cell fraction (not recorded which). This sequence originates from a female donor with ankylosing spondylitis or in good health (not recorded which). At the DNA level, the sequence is TGTGCCAGCTCTCGACCCACCCAAGAAGCTTTCTTT. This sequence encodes CASSRPTQEAFF.